This TCR beta chain was captured by sequencing in a study of blood T cells in healthy people across ages (dated by TCRdb to about 2015). At the level of the whole study: In model experiments, roughly one uniquely barcoded TCR beta cDNA molecule per two T cells was captured by template switching. Four age groups were formed from the donors: young (average around 15 years), middle-aged (around 41), aged (more than 55) and long-lived (more than 75). The study analyzed two additional independent replicas of 1 million unique cDNA reads from the same blood draw for two donors, one aged 18 to 30 and one aged 80 or older. The study measured age-related changes in TCR beta repertoire diversity using deep sequencing normalized with unique cDNA molecular identifiers. To avoid experimental bias, donors of different ages were distributed randomly across sequencing lanes.

Results and caveats for the whole study, not just this receptor: Compared with the aged group, the long-lived group had more naive CD4+ T cells, fewer expanded clones and increased TCR diversity, a pattern suggesting age selection. Because donor CMV infection status was unknown, age-related changes in expanded clonotypes were potentially confounded. Observed TCR beta diversity per million T cells fell roughly linearly with age, and a significant reduction was already apparent by age about 43. Estimates of total diversity based on one million sequenced T cells were considered lower bounds and underestimates. There was a strong correlation between observed TCR beta diversity and the percentage of naive T cells measured by flow cytometry. Since profiling was done on bulk unsorted PBMCs, naive and antigen-experienced compartments could not be conclusively compared.

Donors were under 40 systemically healthy Caucasian individuals from Russia aged about 6 to 100 years. Each donor gave about 11 milliliters of peripheral blood, drawn into EDTA-treated Vacutainer tubes. Ficoll-Paque density-gradient centrifugation was used to isolate PBMCs, with at least 6.5 million per sample. Trizol reagent was used to extract total RNA from the PBMCs, yielding at least 6 micrograms per sample. The percentages of naive CD45RAhigh/CD27high T cells were determined by flow cytometry on a PBMC aliquot from every donor. For this clonotype: The antigen it recognizes is unknown. Qualities for individual bases were not recorded, and no much larger clone is one base off.

The germline V gene encodes CDR1 SGHNT and CDR2 YENEEA. The germline V and J ends show losses of 0 bases and 7 bases respectively, and no gene match explains 3 bases of the junction. The CDR3 measures 15 amino acids from cysteine to phenylalanine. CDR3 DNA only is kept here, 45 bases in frame from base 1. Libraries were constructed by 5' RACE. The reads were generated on an Illumina HiSeq 2500. A second PCR of roughly 6 to 12 cycles was run with a J-beta primer mix and a sample-barcoded 5' primer. Each TCR beta cDNA molecule received a unique molecular identifier from a template-switch 5' adaptor carrying 12 random nucleotides. Each sample yielded at least 3 million CDR3-containing paired-end reads. First-strand cDNA synthesis was performed from all RNA using the Mint cDNA synthesis kit, with priming by a TRBC-specific oligonucleotide. All cDNA was treated with uracil-DNA glycosylase and then went through a first 18-cycle PCR with the universal primers M1SS and BC2_uni_R. As for the authors' bioinformatics: Normalization of each sample was performed by random selection of 1 million high-quality reads, each carrying a distinct molecular identifier. Reads with shared molecular identifiers were discarded instead of being binned into consensus sequences. MiTCR, set to a Q25 quality threshold and the strictest error-elimination algorithm, was used for CDR3 identification, clonotype clustering and error correction. A nonparametric unseen species model with Euler transformation was used to estimate lower-bound total TCR beta diversity. Starting from the raw public reads, TCRdb applied fastp trimming at Q25, assembled clones with MiXCR and retained in-frame beta chains. Identical CDR3 protein sequences are pooled into one entry, listed with their most common genes and DNA. None of the V and J calls come from the authors' own analysis; TCRdb made them. A total of 700,000 to 900,000 distinct CDR3 sequences appear in this sample, about 53% of them only once. Roughly 37% of the sample is in the top ten clones.

This chain is built from TRBV11-3 and TRBJ2-1; TRBD2 fits 10 bases in the junction. The sequence was obtained from a man older than 75 in good health. Specimen: blood. CDR3 region: CASSLESSGRNEQFF. The DNA is TGTGCCAGCAGCTTAGAGTCTAGCGGGAGAAATGAGCAGTTCTTC.